The rows below give T cell receptor beta chains drawn from one sample of a study of cytomegalovirus exposure and HLA in healthy donors. Method: immunoSEQ multiplex PCR; TCRdb's copy keeps in-frame clones and lacks some. The data show some 180,000 clones, with almost 85% seen just once and about 2% held by the top ten. Sequencing was done on a sample of PBMCs. Receptor source: a woman in her 50s in good health and CMV-seronegative. Both conserved end residues are part of each CDR3. The D gene is left open where the match is weak. Size is stated for part of the rows, as once, few or many counts, or as a class when the clone is expanded.

J gene | clone size | D gene | CDR3 length | V gene | CDR3 DNA | CDR3 protein
TRBJ2-2 | NA | TRBD1 | 15 | TRBV28 | TGTGCCAGCAGTTTTGGACAGGGCGGCACCGGGGAGCTGTTTTTT | CASSFGQGGTGELFF
TRBJ2-3 | NA | TRBD2 | 14 | TRBV7-2 | TGTGCCAGCAGCTTAGGGACTAGCCTGAATACGCAGTATTTT | CASSLGTSLNTQYF
TRBJ2-3 | NA | TRBD2 | 14 | TRBV6-6 | TGTGCCAGCGAACTAGCGGGAAACACAGATACGCAGTATTTT | CASELAGNTDTQYF
TRBJ2-6 | once | TRBD1 | 16 | TRBV5-5 | TGTGCCAGCAGCCCGACAGGGGGTGCCGGGGCCAACGTCCTGACTTTC | CASSPTGGAGANVLTF
TRBJ1-5 | NA | NA | 16 | TRBV7-9 | TGTGCCAGCAGCTTAGGGTCCGATCGGGGGAGCCAGCCCCAGCATTTT | CASSLGSDRGSQPQHF
TRBJ2-7 | NA | TRBD1 | 14 | TRBV29-1 | TGCAGCGTTGAAGGACAGGGTGGGTCCTACGAGCAGTACTTC | CSVEGQGGSYEQYF
TRBJ2-7 | NA | NA | 13 | TRBV30 | TGTGCCTGGAGTATAGGGCTAGACAGTGAGCAGTACTTC | CAWSIGLDSEQYF
TRBJ2-7 | NA | TRBD1 | 15 | TRBV27 | TGTGCCAGCAGTCGGGACAGGGGTAAAACCCGCAAGCAGTACTTC | CASSRDRGKTRKQYF
TRBJ2-6 | NA | NA | 14 | TRBV5-1 | TGCGCCAGCCTTAGGGACATTGGGGCCAACGTCCTGACTTTC | CASLRDIGANVLTF
TRBJ1-1 | NA | NA | 15 | TRBV2 | TGTGCCAGCAGTGATCGGGGACTGGGAGGCACTGAAGCTTTCTTT | CASSDRGLGGTEAFF
TRBJ2-4 | NA | TRBD1 | 15 | TRBV5-1 | TGCGCCAGCAGCTGGGGAGACAGGGGAAGAAACATTCAGTACTTC | CASSWGDRGRNIQYF
TRBJ2-7 | NA | NA | 14 | TRBV5-1 | TGCGCCAGCAGCTATGCCTCAGGGGCCTACGAGCAGTACTTC | CASSYASGAYEQYF
TRBJ2-7 | NA | TRBD1 | 15 | TRBV5-6 | TGTGCCAGCAGACATTCGACAGGGTGGTTCCTCGAGCAGTACTTC | CASRHSTGWFLEQYF
TRBJ2-3 | few | TRBD2 | 17 | TRBV7-6 | TGTGCCAGCAGCCCCCGATCTAGCGGGAGGCTCACAGATACGCAGTATTTT | CASSPRSSGRLTDTQYF
TRBJ2-2 | NA | NA | 16 | TRBV4-3 | TGCGCCAGCAGCCAAGAAGGCAGGGGGGACACCGGGGAGCTGTTTTTT | CASSQEGRGDTGELFF
TRBJ2-3 | NA | NA | 16 | TRBV6-6 | TGTGCCAGCAGTTACGGGCTCGGCCAGGGCACAGATACGCAGTATTTT | CASSYGLGQGTDTQYF
TRBJ2-1 | NA | NA | 11 | TRBV29-1 | TGCAGCTTGAGCGTGAGCGGGTTTCAGTTCTTC | CSLSVSGFQFF
TRBJ2-1 | NA | NA | 15 | TRBV11-2 | TGTGCCAGCAGCTTAGATGGGACAAGGGCCAATGAGCAGTTCTTC | CASSLDGTRANEQFF
TRBJ2-7 | NA | NA | 11 | TRBV11-1 | TGTGCCAGCAGCTTTAGCCGCGAGCAGTACTTC | CASSFSREQYF
TRBJ2-1 | once | NA | 10 | TRBV20-1 | TGCAGTGCTTCTTACAATGAGCAGTTCTTC | CSASYNEQFF
TRBJ2-7 | NA | TRBD1 | 13 | TRBV28 | TGTGCCAGCAACGACAGGGTAGGGTACGAGCAGTACTTC | CASNDRVGYEQYF
TRBJ2-2 | once | NA | 13 | TRBV29-1 | TGCAGCGCCCGGGGACAGAACACCGGGGAGCTGTTTTTT | CSARGQNTGELFF
TRBJ2-1 | once | NA | 13 | TRBV13 | TGTGCCAGCAGCTTAAGAAGCTTCAATGAGCAGTTCTTC | CASSLRSFNEQFF
TRBJ2-1 | NA | TRBD1 | 15 | TRBV27 | TGTGCCAGCAGTTTATCAAAGGGGGCGCTCAATGAGCAGTTCTTC | CASSLSKGALNEQFF
TRBJ1-5 | NA | NA | 15 | TRBV18 | TGTGCCAGCTCACCCGCAGGGACACGCAATCAGCCCCAGCATTTT | CASSPAGTRNQPQHF
TRBJ1-1 | once | TRBD1 | 15 | TRBV6-5 | TGTGCCAGCAGTTCCACCGGGACAGCCAACACTGAAGCTTTCTTT | CASSSTGTANTEAFF
TRBJ2-1 | NA | TRBD2 | 15 | TRBV7-9 | TGTGCCAGCAGTCTAACTAGCGGGGCAACCAATGAGCAGTTCTTC | CASSLTSGATNEQFF
TRBJ1-1 | NA | NA | 13 | TRBV30 | TGTGCCTGGAGTAAACAGGGTCACACTGAAGCTTTCTTT | CAWSKQGHTEAFF
TRBJ2-7 | NA | TRBD2 | 15 | TRBV5-4 | TGTGCCAGCAGCAATCTAGCGGGGAGGACTAACGAGCAGTACTTC | CASSNLAGRTNEQYF
TRBJ2-7 | NA | TRBD1 | 16 | TRBV5-6 | TGTGCCAGCAGCCTCGTCCAGGGACAGGGGACCTACGAGCAGTACTTC | CASSLVQGQGTYEQYF
TRBJ1-2 | few | NA | 14 | TRBV5-6 | TGTGCCAGCAGCTCTCGGACAGCCTACTATGGCTACACCTTC | CASSSRTAYYGYTF
TRBJ1-3 | NA | NA | 14 | TRBV6-6 | TGTGCCAGCAGTATGACAGCATCTGGAAACACCATATATTTT | CASSMTASGNTIYF
TRBJ2-5 | NA | TRBD1 | 14 | TRBV18 | TGTGCCAGCTCACCCGACAGGGTCAGGGAGACCCAGTACTTC | CASSPDRVRETQYF
TRBJ2-5 | NA | TRBD1 | 15 | TRBV19 | TGTGCCAGTAGTATCGGGGACAGGGTTAGGGAGACCCAGTACTTC | CASSIGDRVRETQYF
TRBJ1-2 | few | TRBD1 | 15 | TRBV27 | TGTGCCAGCAGTTTATTCCCTCGGACAGGGACCGGCTACACCTTC | CASSLFPRTGTGYTF
TRBJ2-7 | NA | NA | 18 | TRBV28 | TGTGCCAGCAGTTTGGGGGACTCTTCACCTACTAGCTCCTACGAGCAGTACTTC | CASSLGDSSPTSSYEQYF
TRBJ1-6 | few | TRBD1 | 14 | TRBV2 | TGTGCCAGCAGTCGACAGGGTAATGGTTCACCCCTCCACTTT | CASSRQGNGSPLHF
TRBJ1-2 | NA | NA | 16 | TRBV9 | TGTGCCAGCAGCGTAGCCCACGGGTTGGTGGGTGCGGGCTACACCTTC | CASSVAHGLVGAGYTF
TRBJ2-2 | NA | NA | 15 | TRBV6-6 | TGTGCCAGCCAGTTAAGTTGGGGCAACACCGGGGAGCTGTTTTTT | CASQLSWGNTGELFF
TRBJ1-2 | NA | TRBD1 | 15 | TRBV28 | TGTGCCAGCAGTCTCTCGGGACAGGGGAACTATGGCTACACCTTC | CASSLSGQGNYGYTF
TRBJ1-5 | NA | NA | 12 | TRBV28 | TGTGCCAGCAGACTCCTCAATCAGCCCCAGCATTTT | CASRLLNQPQHF
TRBJ1-6 | NA | NA | 15 | TRBV6-1 | TGTGCCAGCAGTGAAAGCCGCGGGGGGAATTCACCCCTCCACTTT | CASSESRGGNSPLHF
TRBJ2-7 | NA | TRBD2 | 17 | TRBV19 | TGTGCCAGTAGTCCAGGGCGATCGGCGGGAGGTTGGTACGAGCAGTACTTC | CASSPGRSAGGWYEQYF
TRBJ1-5 | NA | NA | 14 | TRBV5-6 | TGTGCCAGCAGCTCTCGGGGTAGCAGTCAGCCCCAGCATTTT | CASSSRGSSQPQHF
TRBJ2-7 | once | TRBD2 | 15 | TRBV11-2 | TGTGCCAGCAGCATCGGACTAGCGGACCCCTACGAGCAGTACTTC | CASSIGLADPYEQYF
TRBJ1-2 | NA | NA | 14 | TRBV5-4 | TGTGCCAGCAGAACCCTCCAGGTTAACTATGGCTACACCTTC | CASRTLQVNYGYTF
TRBJ2-1 | NA | TRBD1 | 16 | TRBV18 | TGTGCCAGCTCAACTCGACAGGGAAGCTCCTACAATGAGCAGTTCTTC | CASSTRQGSSYNEQFF